Following are 25 T cell receptor beta chains from one sample sequenced in a study of blood T cell repertoires in COVID-19. TCRdb's copy holds only in-frame clones and misses some; the assay was immunoSEQ multiplex PCR. The table has roughly 260,000 clones, roughly 87% seen once; the top ten hold roughly 2.4%. Input material: peripheral blood. The receptors here all came from a woman aged 45-60 years who had recovered from COVID-19.

The chain joins TRBV10-1 to TRBJ2-4; 11 nucleotides match TRBD1. The trim removed 3 bases at V and 0 bases at J, leaving 4 bases unmatched. Germline CDR1 WNHNN, CDR2 SYGVQD (reference sequence). The CDR3 runs to 17 residues. This CDR3 is CASSDPDRGLAKNIQYF. The CDR3 DNA sequence: TGCGCCAGCAGTGACCCGGACAGGGGGCTAGCCAAAAACATTCAGTACTTC.

This clone turned up a few times. V and J are TRBV9 and TRBJ2-7; the match to TRBD1 covers 10 bases. The ends lost 0 bases at V and 7 bases at J; junction bases unmatched: 7. CDR1 SGDLS and CDR2 YYNGEE come from the germline V gene. The CDR3 is made up of 15 amino acids. CDR3 bases: TGTGCCAGCAGCGTAGGCTCCGGGACAGGGGTAGAGCAGTACTTC. Translation gives CASSVGSGTGVEQYF.

The J gene is TRBJ2-3, the V gene TRBV7-3; no clear D gene. The CDR3 contains 15 residues. Germline V lookup: CDR1 SGHTA, CDR2 FQGTGA. V was pared by 0 bases and J by 5 bases, with 12 bases between. CDR3 loop: CASSLTPSTQDTQYF. DNA for the CDR3: TGTGCCAGCAGCTTAACGCCGTCTACCCAAGATACGCAGTATTTT.

This chain joins TRBV19 and TRBJ1-2, with a tentative D call TRBD1 (5 bases). The length of the CDR3 is 13 residues. CDR1 is LNHDA and CDR2 is SQIVND in the germline V gene (reference sequence). Trimming removed 8 bases from V and 3 bases from J, with 13 bases in between. CDR3 bases: TGTGCCAGTGAAGGCAGGGAGGACTATGGCTACACCTTC. It yields the protein CASEGREDYGYTF.

This sequence joins TRBV28 and TRBJ1-5, with 9 bases lining up with TRBD1. The V segment lost 10 bases and the J segment 6 bases; nucleotides outside the gene matches: 7. The germline gives CDR1 MDHEN, CDR2 SYDVKM. The CDR3 totals 13 residues. CDR3 nucleotides: TGTGCCACCCAGACAGGGGGAAGTCAGCCCCAGCATTTT. It encodes CATQTGGSQPQHF.

The gene calls are TRBV19 and TRBJ1-5, with TRBD1 matching over 7 bases. V lost 2 bases to trimming and J lost 2 bases; unmatched junction nucleotides: 6. CDR3 length equals 16 residues. CDR1 is LNHDA and CDR2 is SQIVND in the germline V gene (reference sequence). For the CDR3, the DNA is TGTGCCAGTAGTATAACTTGGCAGGGGGGCAATCAGCCCCAGCATTTT. Its translation is CASSITWQGGNQPQHF.

The chain's CDR3 is CASSVASQGSSGANVLTF. CDR3 sequence (DNA): TGTGCCAGCAGCGTAGCCAGTCAGGGTAGCTCTGGGGCCAACGTCCTGACTTTC. This chain uses TRBV9 with TRBJ2-6, with a tentative D call TRBD1 (5 bases). V shed 0 bases and J shed 0 bases, with 13 bases lying between them. This CDR3 comprises 18 residues. Germline V CDR1 and CDR2: SGDLS, YYNGEE.

This clone was counted only a few times. CDR3 DNA sequence: TGTGCCAGCAACAAAGGGACAGGGGTCGCTGGCTACACCTTC. This codes for CASNKGTGVAGYTF. The chain recombines TRBV6-5 with TRBJ1-2; TRBD1 matches 10 bases. Trimming at V came to 7 bases and at J to 7 bases, leaving 9 bases not matched to a gene. The CDR3 has 14 amino acids. Germline V gene lookup returns CDR1 MNHEY and CDR2 SVGAGI.

The chain uses TRBV11-2 and TRBJ2-3; TRBD2 is a possible D gene (5 bases). The CDR3 is made up of 16 amino acids. CDR1 SGHAT and CDR2 FQNNGV come from the germline V gene. Between the trimmed V and J ends, which lost 6 bases and 1 base, there was a span of 17 bases. The CDR3 DNA reads TGTGCCAGCAGAGCCGGGATTCTTTCCCGCACAGATACGCAGTATTTT. Its protein is CASRAGILSRTDTQYF.

The chain has TRBV4-1 and TRBJ2-4; D is perhaps TRBD1 (6 bases). Germline CDR1 reads MGHRA; CDR2 reads YSYEKL. The CDR3 is made up of 17 amino acids. Trimming took off 4 bases at V and 0 bases at J, with 16 bases between the two ends. The CDR3 loop is CASSPLDSQLAKNIQYF. The CDR3 DNA reads as TGCGCCAGCAGCCCCTTGGACAGTCAGTTAGCCAAAAACATTCAGTACTTC.

The chain couples TRBV28 to TRBJ1-5; the match to TRBD1 covers 8 bases. The CDR3 has 15 residues. Per the germline V gene, CDR1 is MDHEN and CDR2 is SYDVKM. Trimming removed 5 bases from V and 2 bases from J; junction bases left unmatched: 5. CDR3 DNA sequence: TGTGCCAGCAGTCCCCCGGGACAGGGCAATCAGCCCCAGCATTTT. The encoded protein is CASSPPGQGNQPQHF.

The chain uses TRBV10-1 and TRBJ1-2; D uncertain. V lost 7 bases, J lost 8 bases, and 14 bases lay in between. Germline V gene data show CDR1 as WNHNN and CDR2 as SYGVQD (reference sequence). This CDR3 spans 12 amino acids. The DNA of the CDR3 is TGCGCCAGCATTCCCGCCGGGAAGGGCTACACCTTC. Translating it yields CASIPAGKGYTF.

V usage is TRBV3-1 (or the pseudogene TRBV3-2) and J usage is TRBJ1-4; the D gene is possibly TRBD1 (5 bases). CDR1 is LGHDT and CDR2 is YNNKEL in the germline V gene (reference sequence). CDR3 size: 15 residues. Trimming took 3 bases from V and 4 from J, leaving 12 bases between them. CDR3 amino acids: CASSHLQGGNEKLFF. The CDR3 DNA is TGTGCCAGCAGCCATCTGCAGGGTGGTAATGAAAAACTGTTTTTT.

This clone occurred a few times. V and J are TRBV2 and TRBJ1-1, with D tentatively TRBD1 (6 bases). The CDR3 extends over 12 amino acids. Trimming took 4 bases from V and 10 from J, leaving 13 bases between them. CDR1 is SNHLY and CDR2 is FYNNEI in the germline V gene. The CDR3: CASSVGGLGAFF. The DNA of the CDR3 is TGTGCCAGCAGTGTGGGGGGGCTTGGAGCTTTCTTT.

Concerning this clone: Germline is not matched at one junction end, which may reflect a read error. The chain joins TRBV7-2 to TRBJ1-5, with TRBD1 as a possible D gene (5 bases). The CDR3 has 14 residues. Germline CDR1 is SGHTA and CDR2 is FQGNSA. CDR3 residues: CASSLAGRVRVQHF. The CDR3 region has the DNA TGTGCCAGCAGCCTAGCTGGCAGGGTCCGCGTCCAGCATTTT.

The J gene is TRBJ1-2, the V gene TRBV5-5; 7 nucleotides align to TRBD1. This CDR3 is built from 19 residues. The germline V gene encodes CDR1 SGHKS and CDR2 YYEKEE (reference sequence). The J segment lost 4 bases and the V segment lost 0 bases, leaving 18 bases of the junction unmatched. In DNA form, the CDR3 reads TGTGCCAGCAGCTTGGATATATGGCCAGACAGGGTTGCTTTCTATGGCTACACCTTC. It translates to CASSLDIWPDRVAFYGYTF.

A note on this clone: Other DNA sequences in this sample translate to the same CDR3. The V call is TRBV5-1, the J call TRBJ2-5; 8 bases fit TRBD1. Trimming took 4 bases from V and 5 from J; bases not matched to a gene: 7. CDR1 and CDR2 (germline): SGHRS, YFSETQ. The CDR3 has 14 amino acids. Here the CDR3 reads CASSPGTGVETQYF. CDR3 coding DNA: TGCGCCAGCAGCCCAGGGACAGGCGTTGAGACCCAGTACTTC.

This rearrangement joins TRBV5-4 to TRBJ1-1; TRBD1 might be the D (5 bases). The V and J ends lost 2 bases and 4 bases respectively, with 18 bases between them. This CDR3 spans 16 amino acids. The germline gives CDR1 SGHNT, CDR2 YYREEE (reference sequence). The CDR3 DNA is TGTGCCAGCAGCTTACCCAGCGGGGCGCGTAGCACTGAAGCTTTCTTT. It encodes CASSLPSGARSTEAFF. The complete variable domain, with remaining parts taken from reference TRBV5-4 and TRBJ1-1, reads ETGVTQSPTHLIKTRGQQVTLRCSSQSGHNTVSWYQQALGQGPQFIFQYYREEENGRGNFPPRFSGLQFPNYSSELNVNALELDDSALYLCASSLPSGARSTEAFFGQGTRLTVV.

The chain carries TRBV6-5 and TRBJ2-7; 8 bases are a match to TRBD2. From germline, CDR1 is MNHEY and CDR2 SVGAGI. With 0 bases clipped from V and 5 bases from J, the junction kept 9 bases outside the gene matches. The CDR3 loop spans 16 amino acids. CDR3 sequence: CASSYSINSGKDEQYF. In DNA form, the CDR3 reads TGTGCCAGCAGTTACTCAATCAATAGCGGGAAGGACGAGCAGTACTTC.

V usage is TRBV28 and J usage is TRBJ1-2; maybe TRBD1 (5 bases). Germline CDR1 reads MDHEN; CDR2 reads SYDVKM. The ends were cut back, 8 bases at V and 2 bases at J, with 6 bases in the middle. This CDR3 has 11 residues. CDR3 nucleotides: TGTGCCAGCCAGGGAAACTATGGCTACACCTTC. Its protein product is CASQGNYGYTF.

The chain couples TRBV6-6 to TRBJ2-1, with TRBD1 matching over 8 bases. Germline CDR1 is MNHNY and CDR2 is SVGAGI (reference sequence). This CDR3 comprises 14 residues. Germline trimming cut 4 bases from V and 6 bases from J; bases unmatched to any gene: 5. The CDR3 spells CASSWTGSGNEQFF. CDR3 in DNA: TGTGCCAGCAGTTGGACAGGGAGCGGCAATGAGCAGTTCTTC.

The chain is built from TRBV5-6 and TRBJ2-1, with a tentative D call TRBD2 (5 bases). Trimming stripped 1 base from V and 3 bases from J, with 11 bases between. The CDR3 runs 15 residues. Germline-derived CDR1 and CDR2 are SGHDT and YYEEEE. CDR3 loop: CASSLTPGSYNEQFF. The CDR3 DNA reads TGTGCCAGCAGCTTGACCCCGGGGAGCTACAATGAGCAGTTCTTC.

This CDR3 is CASDGIGELFF. The CDR3 DNA follows: TGTGCCAGCGACGGGATCGGGGAGCTGTTTTTT. The gene calls are TRBV6-5 and TRBJ2-2; TRBD2 might be the D (5 bases). Deletions cut 8 bases from V and 7 bases from J, with 8 bases between. CDR1 is MNHEY and CDR2 is SVGAGI in the germline V gene. This CDR3 has 11 amino acids.

This chain connects TRBV25-1 to TRBJ1-1; D is uncertain. The V end was cut by 7 bases, the J end by 3 bases, with 6 bases between. Germline lookup yields CDR1 MGHDK and CDR2 SYGVNS. The CDR3 runs to 11 residues. As DNA, the CDR3 is TGTGCCAGCATTCAATACACTGAAGCTTTCTTT. Translation: CASIQYTEAFF. The variable domain in full, with the rest retrieved from reference TRBV25-1 and TRBJ1-1, is EADIYQTPRYLVIGTGKKITLECSQTMGHDKMYWYQQDPGMELHLIHYSYGVNSTEKGDLSSESTVSRIRTEHFPLTLESARPSHTSQYLCASIQYTEAFFGQGTRLTVV.

This chain joins TRBV19 and TRBJ2-2; 8 bases map to TRBD2. The CDR3 contains 17 residues. The V and J ends lost 4 bases and 7 bases, in that order; junction bases with no gene match: 14. In germline, CDR1 is LNHDA, CDR2 SQIVND (reference sequence). CDR3 sequence (DNA): TGTGCCAGTAGTAAGTCGCGGGGGGCCCCGCTAGGCGGGGAGCTGTTTTTT. It encodes CASSKSRGAPLGGELFF.